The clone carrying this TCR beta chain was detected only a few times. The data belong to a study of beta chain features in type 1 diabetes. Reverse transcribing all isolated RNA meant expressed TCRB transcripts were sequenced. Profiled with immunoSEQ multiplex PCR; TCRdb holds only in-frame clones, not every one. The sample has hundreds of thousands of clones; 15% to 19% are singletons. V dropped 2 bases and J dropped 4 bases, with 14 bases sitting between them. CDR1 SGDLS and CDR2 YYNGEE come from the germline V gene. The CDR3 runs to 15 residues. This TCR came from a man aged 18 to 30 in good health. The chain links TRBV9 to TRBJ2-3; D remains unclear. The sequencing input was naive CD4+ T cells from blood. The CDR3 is CASSVFPGASDTQYF. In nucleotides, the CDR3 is TGTGCCAGCAGCGTCTTTCCTGGCGCCTCAGATACGCAGTATTTT.